This TCR beta chain was sequenced for a study of blood T cell repertoires in COVID-19. Turning to the study itself: Whether acute or convalescent, the COVID-19 samples came from the United States, Italy and Spain.

Germline V gives CDR1 ENHRY, CDR2 SYGVKD. This CDR3 is 14 amino acids long. Trimming took 8 bases from V and 8 from J; bases not matched to a gene: 7. Sequencing was performed with immunoSEQ multiplex PCR; in TCRdb, only in-frame clones are kept and a portion is missing. The sample has about 72,000 clones; 88% are singletons. This TCR was recovered from a man over 45 with acute or convalescent COVID-19. Specimen: peripheral blood. V gene TRBV10-3 combines with J gene TRBJ1-4, with 11 nucleotides matching TRBD1. CDR3 in amino acids: CAIPLGQGVEKLFF. The DNA for the CDR3 is TGTGCCATCCCGTTGGGACAGGGGGTCGAAAAACTGTTTTTT.